This entry concerns a single T cell receptor beta chain. V lost 3 bases, J lost 5 bases, and 13 bases lay in between. Germline values: CDR1 LGHDT, CDR2 YNNKEL (reference sequence). The CDR3 consists of 14 residues. This sample was included in a study of patients and donors after allogeneic stem cell transplantation. TCRdb reanalysed the RT-PCR reads using MiXCR and keeps one entry per CDR3 protein. This table holds about 960,000 distinct CDR3 sequences, about a sixth found once. Sequenced: blood, either unsorted or a sorted T cell fraction (not recorded which). This TCR was sampled from a human donor who was either an allogeneic HSCT recipient or a stem cell or donor lymphocyte infusion donor (not recorded which). It is not recorded whose cells these are; they may come from a transplant donor. The chain joins TRBV3-1 to TRBJ2-5, with a possible D match to TRBD1 (6 bases). The CDR3 loop is CASSQRQVWETQYF. DNA of the CDR3: TGTGCCAGCAGCCAGCGACAGGTGTGGGAGACCCAGTACTTC.